Following are 9 T cell receptor beta chains from one sample sequenced in a study of beta chain features in type 1 diabetes. The investigators reverse transcribed all of the isolated RNA, so they sequenced expressed TCRB transcripts. Assay: immunoSEQ multiplex PCR; the TCRdb copy retains only in-frame clones and omits some. Of around 690,000 clones detected, around an eighth appear once; the ten largest clones hold approximately 0.11%. Antigens for these TCRs are unknown. Study-wide points: TCRB CDR3s from Type 1 diabetes patients were moderately but significantly shorter in all four CD4+ subsets.

Sequencing used naive CD4+ T cells from blood. These receptor sequences come from a young man with type 1 diabetes.

This clone was counted only a few times. This sample also contains other DNA sequences that code for the same CDR3. This sequence joins TRBV7-2 and TRBJ2-7; TRBD1 might be the D (5 bases). Germline-derived CDR1 and CDR2 are SGHTA and FQGNSA. V gave up 1 base and J gave up 3 bases, with 7 bases separating them. The CDR3 length is 13 residues. CDR3: CASSLGQNYEQYF. For the CDR3, the DNA is TGTGCCAGCAGCTTAGGACAGAACTACGAGCAGTACTTC.

This chain links TRBV10-3 with TRBJ2-5; possible D gene TRBD2, 6 bases. V was clipped by 6 bases and J by 5 bases, with 19 bases between them. This CDR3 contains 15 residues. Germline assignment: CDR1 ENHRY and CDR2 SYGVKD. In DNA form, the CDR3 reads TGTGCCATCAGCGCGCCTCGGGGGAGTGGGGAGACCCAGTACTTC. Translating gives CAISAPRGSGETQYF.

The CDR3 protein is CASRYQGNTEAFF. The CDR3 DNA reads as TGTGCCAGCAGATATCAGGGGAACACTGAAGCTTTCTTT. The chain carries TRBV7-2 and TRBJ1-1, with D possibly TRBD1 on 5 matching bases. The CDR3 contains 13 residues. Trimming took off 6 bases at V and 1 base at J, with 9 bases between the two ends. CDR1 and CDR2 (germline): SGHTA, FQGNSA.

This clone was seen only a few times. The rearrangement links TRBV7-9 to TRBJ1-1, with a possible D match to TRBD1 (6 bases). The length of the CDR3 is 16 residues. Germline CDR1 reads SEHNR; CDR2 reads FQNEAQ (reference sequence). V was pared by 4 bases and J by 5 bases, with 20 bases between. The CDR3 loop is CASSSGQNGGGTEAFF. The CDR3 DNA follows: TGTGCCAGCAGCTCCGGCCAGAATGGGGGCGGGACTGAAGCTTTCTTT.

This clone was counted only a few times. This chain uses TRBV4-1 with TRBJ1-2; tentative D call: TRBD1 (6 bases). The CDR3 contains 14 residues. The V gene lost 3 bases and the J gene lost 4 bases, with 12 bases spanning the gap. CDR1 and CDR2 (germline): MGHRA, YSYEKL. The CDR3: CASSQTGTIYGYTF. In DNA, the CDR3 is TGCGCCAGCAGCCAGACCGGGACAATCTATGGCTACACCTTC.

This clone appeared a few times. The chain links TRBV30 to TRBJ2-5; no definite D call. V lost 2 bases and J lost 4, with 8 bases in between. The CDR3 length is 12 residues. Per germline, CDR1 GTSNPN and CDR2 SVGIG (reference sequence). CDR3 sequence (DNA): TGTGCCTGGAGTACCCGAGGAGAGACCCAGTACTTC. Translation: CAWSTRGETQYF.

The chain recombines TRBV27 with TRBJ1-6; the D gene is possibly TRBD1 (6 bases). Trimming shortened V by 5 bases and J by 9 bases, and 17 bases separated the two germline ends. This CDR3 spans 15 amino acids. Germline V CDR1 and CDR2: MNHEY, SMNVEV (reference sequence). CDR3 in amino acids: CASSPDRFSSSPLHF. CDR3 DNA sequence: TGTGCCAGCAGTCCTGACAGGTTCAGTAGTTCACCCCTCCACTTT.

The chain employs TRBV5-1 and TRBJ2-1, with 9 nucleotides matching TRBD1. The CDR3 spans 13 residues. Germline loops: CDR1 SGHRS, CDR2 YFSETQ. The ends lost 3 bases at V and 9 bases at J; junction bases unmatched: 4. The CDR3 spells CASSSATGGEQFF. The CDR3 bases are TGCGCCAGCAGCTCAGCGACAGGGGGTGAGCAGTTCTTC.

This chain uses TRBV11-2 with TRBJ2-5; the D is unclear. The V and J ends lost 5 bases and 0 bases respectively, with 16 bases between them. The CDR3 length is 16 residues. The V gene's germline CDR1 is SGHAT and CDR2 FQNNGV. CDR3 DNA: TGTGCCAGCAGCCCGACCGGAGTTGGGTACCAAGAGACCCAGTACTTC. This sequence encodes CASSPTGVGYQETQYF.